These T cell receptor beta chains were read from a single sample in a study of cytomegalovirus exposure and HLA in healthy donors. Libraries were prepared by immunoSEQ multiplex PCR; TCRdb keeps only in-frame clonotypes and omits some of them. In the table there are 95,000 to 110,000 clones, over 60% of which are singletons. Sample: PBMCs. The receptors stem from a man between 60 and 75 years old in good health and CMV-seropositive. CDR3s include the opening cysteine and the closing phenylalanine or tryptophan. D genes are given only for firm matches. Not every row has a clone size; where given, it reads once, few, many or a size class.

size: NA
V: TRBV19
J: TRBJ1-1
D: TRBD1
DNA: TGTGCCAGTAGTATCCCGGGACAGGTACTTGAAGCTTTCTTT
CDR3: CASSIPGQVLEAFF

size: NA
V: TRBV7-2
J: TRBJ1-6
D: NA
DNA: TGTGCCAGCGGCCCATGGGGGGGATCACCCCTCCACTTT
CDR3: CASGPWGGSPLHF

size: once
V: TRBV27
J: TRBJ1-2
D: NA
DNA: TGTGCCAGCAGACGGGACGGGGGGTTCTATGGCTACACCTTC
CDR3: CASRRDGGFYGYTF

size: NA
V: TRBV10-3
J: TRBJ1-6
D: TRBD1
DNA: TGTGCCATCAGGAACTCGGGGACAGAACCGGGACCCCTCCACTTT
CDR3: CAIRNSGTEPGPLHF

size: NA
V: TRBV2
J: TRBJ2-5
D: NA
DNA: TGTGCCAGCCTGGGGAGAACGGGGGAGACCCAGTACTTC
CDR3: CASLGRTGETQYF

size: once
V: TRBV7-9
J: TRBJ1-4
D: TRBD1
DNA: TGTGCCAGCAGCCCCGGACAGGGAGGAACTAATGAAAAACTGTTTTTT
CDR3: CASSPGQGGTNEKLFF

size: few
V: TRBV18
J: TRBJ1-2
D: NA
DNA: TGTGCCAGCTCACTTAAAAACCGGGGGGCTAACTATGGCTACACCTTC
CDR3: CASSLKNRGANYGYTF

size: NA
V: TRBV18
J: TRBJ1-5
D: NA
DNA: TGTGCCAGCTCACCGGAGGCAGGCAATCAGCCCCAGCATTTT
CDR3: CASSPEAGNQPQHF

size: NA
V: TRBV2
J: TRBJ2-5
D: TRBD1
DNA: TGTGCCAGCAGTGAAATGACAGGGCAAGAGACCCAGTACTTC
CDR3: CASSEMTGQETQYF

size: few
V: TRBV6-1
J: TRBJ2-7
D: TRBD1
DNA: TGTGCCAGCGGGGGACAGGGGAACGAGCAGTACTTC
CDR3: CASGGQGNEQYF

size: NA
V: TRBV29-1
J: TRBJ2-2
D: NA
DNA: TGCAGCGTTTTATCCGGACAGCCGAACACCGGGGAGCTGTTTTTT
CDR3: CSVLSGQPNTGELFF

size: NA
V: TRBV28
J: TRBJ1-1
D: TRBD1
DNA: TGTGCCAGCAGTTCGACAGGGAGCATGAACACTGAAGCTTTCTTT
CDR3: CASSSTGSMNTEAFF

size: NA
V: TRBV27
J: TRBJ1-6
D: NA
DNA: TGTGCCAGCAGTCCAGGGTCTACCTATAATTCACCCCTCCACTTT
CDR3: CASSPGSTYNSPLHF

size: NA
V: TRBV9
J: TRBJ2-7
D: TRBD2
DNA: TGTGCCAGCAGCGTAGCCGCTAGCGGGGGTCCCTACGAGCAGTACTTC
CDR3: CASSVAASGGPYEQYF

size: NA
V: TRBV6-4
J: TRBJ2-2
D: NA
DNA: TGTGCCATCTGGCGCCCCGGGGTCACCGGGGAGCTGTTTTTT
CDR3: CAIWRPGVTGELFF

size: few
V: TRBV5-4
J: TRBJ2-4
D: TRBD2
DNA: TGTGCCAGCATCGACGGTACCGGGACTAGCGGGGATATCAAAAACATTCAGTACTTC
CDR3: CASIDGTGTSGDIKNIQYF

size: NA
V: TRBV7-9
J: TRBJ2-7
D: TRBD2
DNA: TGTGCCAGCAGCCCGGGAGCGGGGATCAACGAGCAGTACTTC
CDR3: CASSPGAGINEQYF

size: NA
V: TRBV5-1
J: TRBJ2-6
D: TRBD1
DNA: TGCGCCAGCAGCTTAGGACCGACAGGGGACCGCTCTGGGGCCAACGTCCTGACTTTC
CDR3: CASSLGPTGDRSGANVLTF

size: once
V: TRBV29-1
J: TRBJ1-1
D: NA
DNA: TGCAGCGTTGAAGTCCCTGGGACATCGAACACTGAAGCTTTCTTT
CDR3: CSVEVPGTSNTEAFF

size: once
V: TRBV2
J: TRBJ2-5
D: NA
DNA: TGTGCCAGCATCGAGTGGGAGACCCAGTACTTC
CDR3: CASIEWETQYF

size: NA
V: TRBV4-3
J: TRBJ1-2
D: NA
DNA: TGCGCCAGCAGCCAAGGACGACAAAATGGCTACACCTTC
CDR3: CASSQGRQNGYTF

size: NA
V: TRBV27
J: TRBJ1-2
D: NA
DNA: TGTGCCGCCCCAGGGTGCATCTATGGCTACACCTTC
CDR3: CAAPGCIYGYTF

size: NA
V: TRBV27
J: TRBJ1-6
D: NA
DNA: TGTGCCAGCAGTCTTAGCCATTCACCCCTCCACTTT
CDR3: CASSLSHSPLHF

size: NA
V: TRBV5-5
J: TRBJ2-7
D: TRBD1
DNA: TGTGCCAGCAGCTCGCCGGGACAGCACCCCTACGAGCAGTACTTC
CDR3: CASSSPGQHPYEQYF

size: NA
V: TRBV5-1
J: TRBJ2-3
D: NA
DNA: TGCGCCAGCAGCTTGGCCCAACAGGGCTTAAGCACAGATACGCAGTATTTT
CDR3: CASSLAQQGLSTDTQYF

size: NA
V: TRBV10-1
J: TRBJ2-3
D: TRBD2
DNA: TGCGCCAGTCAGCGGGGGGGAAGGGATACGCAGTATTTT
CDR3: CASQRGGRDTQYF

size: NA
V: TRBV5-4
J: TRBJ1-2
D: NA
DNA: TGTGCCAGCAGCTTAGCCGGACAGTATGGCTACACCTTC
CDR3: CASSLAGQYGYTF